The following is a T cell receptor beta chain sequence with its context. Its recognized antigen is unknown. No clone much larger than this one lies a single base away; base qualities are absent. The V end loses 8 bases and the J end loses 6 bases, and a stretch of 17 bases separates them. The germline V gene supplies CDR1 SQVTM and CDR2 ANQGSEA. From the cysteine up to the phenylalanine, the CDR3 has a length of 13 residues. Only the CDR3 part of the read is kept: 39 bases, read in frame from the first base. Library creation used 5' RACE. Sequencing used an Illumina HiSeq 2500. A second roughly 6 to 12 cycle PCR used a sample-barcoded 5' primer and a J-beta primer mix. A unique molecular identifier was introduced onto each TCR beta cDNA molecule by a template-switch 5' adaptor carrying 12 random nucleotides. Each sample yielded at least 3 million CDR3-containing paired-end reads. All of the RNA was converted into first-strand cDNA using the Mint cDNA synthesis kit, with a TRBC-specific oligonucleotide serving as the primer. All cDNA was treated with uracil-DNA glycosylase and then went through a first 18-cycle PCR with the universal primers M1SS and BC2_uni_R. The paper's data handling went like this. Normalization of each sample was performed by random selection of 1 million high-quality reads, each carrying a distinct molecular identifier. Reads with shared molecular identifiers were discarded instead of being binned into consensus sequences. CDR3 identification, clonotype clustering and error correction used MiTCR with a Q25 quality threshold and the strictest error-elimination algorithm. A nonparametric unseen species model with Euler transformation was used to estimate a lower bound on total TCR beta diversity. TCRdb reprocessing: public reads trimmed at Q25 with fastp, clones called with MiXCR, in-frame beta chains kept. When rows share a CDR3 protein, they turn into one entry using the most common DNA and genes. The V and J calls reflect TCRdb's pipeline rather than the authors' work. The sample data list over 1,200,000 distinct CDR3 sequences, and approximately 63% of these were observed just once. The ten largest clones add up to approximately 7% of the sample.

The sample originates from a study of blood T cells in healthy people across ages (dated by TCRdb to about 2015). With respect to the entire study: Template switching captured roughly one uniquely barcoded TCR beta cDNA molecule per two T cells in model experiments. Using the same blood draw, the study looked at two additional independent replicas of 1 million unique cDNA reads for two donors, one aged 18 to 30 and the other aged 80 or older. To avoid experimental bias, donors of different ages were randomly spread across the sequencing lanes. Four age groups were formed from the donors: young (average 16 years), middle-aged (approximately 41), aged (about 62) and long-lived (around 80). The study measured age-related changes in TCR beta repertoire diversity using deep sequencing normalized with unique cDNA molecular identifiers. General conclusions and limits of the study: There was a strong correlation between observed TCR beta diversity and the percentage of naive T cells measured by flow cytometry. Bulk unsorted PBMC profiling prevented conclusive comparison of naive and antigen-experienced compartments. Compared with the aged group, more naive CD4+ T cells, fewer expanded clones and increased TCR diversity were shown by the long-lived group, suggesting age selection. As age increased, observed TCR beta diversity per million T cells dropped in a roughly linear way, and a significant reduction was already evident by age 40. Donor CMV infection status was unknown, potentially confounding age-related changes in expanded clonotypes. Estimates of total diversity based on one million sequenced T cells were considered lower bounds and underestimates.

Systemically healthy Caucasian individuals from Russia, approximately 39 in total and aged about 6 to 95 years, were included as donors. Roughly 11 milliliters of peripheral blood were drawn from each donor into EDTA-treated Vacutainer tubes. PBMCs were isolated by Ficoll-Paque density-gradient centrifugation, with at least 7 million obtained per sample. Total RNA, at least 5 micrograms per sample, was extracted from PBMCs with Trizol reagent. For every donor, an aliquot of PBMCs went through flow cytometry to measure the percentages of naive CD45RAhigh/CD27high T cells. Material: blood. The sequence was obtained from a man between 18 and 29 years old in good health. The V gene is TRBV29-1 and the J gene is TRBJ2-1, with no confident D gene call. The CDR3 corresponds to CSSRSTQFNEQFF. The DNA sequence is given as TGCAGCTCACGGTCCACTCAATTCAATGAGCAGTTCTTC.